The 4 T cell receptor beta chains listed next were all sequenced from one sample in a study of a mutant IDH1 vaccine in newly diagnosed glioma. Time point: baseline, week 1 (first vaccination visit). Treatment meaning: pre-vaccination baseline after standard-of-care therapy. The repertoire was sequenced with immunoSEQ multiplex PCR; TCRdb's copy has only in-frame clones and lacks some. The sample shows under 75,000 clones, 91% of them seen only once. This material consisted of PBMCs, taken from a glioma patient treated with radiotherapy, temozolomide or both. The receptor source for this set is a man between 45 and 60 years old with glioma.

This chain uses TRBV29-1 with TRBJ1-1, with D possibly matching TRBD1 (5 bases). Germline assignment: CDR1 SQVTM and CDR2 ANQGSEA. The V gene lost 6 bases and the J gene lost 8 bases, with 13 bases spanning the gap. The CDR3 consists of 11 residues. In DNA form, the CDR3 reads TGCAGCGTGGGGGGGAACGCGGAAGCTTTCTTT. Its translation: CSVGGNAEAFF.

V and J are TRBV19 and TRBJ1-4, with D unclear. Trimming removed 7 bases from V and 0 bases from J, with 18 bases in between. Germline loops: CDR1 LNHDA, CDR2 SQIVND (reference sequence). CDR3 length: 17 amino acids. CDR3 sequence reads: CASTGGKNVATNEKLFF. The CDR3 DNA follows: TGTGCCAGTACAGGCGGAAAAAATGTTGCAACTAATGAAAAACTGTTTTTT. The full variable domain, completed using reference TRBV19 and TRBJ1-4, is DGGITQSPKYLFRKEGQNVTLSCEQNLNHDAMYWYRQDPGQGLRLIYYSQIVNDFQKGDIAEGYSVSREKKESFPLTVTSAQKNPTAFYLCASTGGKNVATNEKLFFGSGTQLSVL.

By sample fraction, this clone is medium-sized. This sequence joins TRBV5-1 and TRBJ1-1; D unclear. The CDR3 length is 15 residues. Looked up from germline, CDR1 is SGHRS and CDR2 is YFSETQ. V was pared by 0 bases and J by 4 bases, with 13 bases between. The CDR3, as DNA: TGCGCCAGCAGCTTGGGGAAGGGTTTGGGCACTGAAGCTTTCTTT. It encodes CASSLGKGLGTEAFF.

The rearrangement joins TRBV19 to TRBJ1-1; D uncertain. Trimming took off 1 base at V and 1 base at J, with 7 bases between the two ends. The CDR3 consists of 14 residues. Germline V gives CDR1 LNHDA, CDR2 SQIVND (reference sequence). CDR3 DNA: TGTGCCAGTAGTATAGTCAACGGGAACACTGAAGCTTTCTTT. This sequence encodes CASSIVNGNTEAFF.